A single sample gave rise to the 16 T cell receptor beta chains below, sequenced in a study of blood T cell repertoires in COVID-19. Assay used: immunoSEQ multiplex PCR; TCRdb lists only in-frame clones, some missing. The table lists fewer than 500,000 clones, 86% of them singletons. The source material was peripheral blood. All receptors derive from a woman aged 25 to 45 with active or convalescent COVID-19.

The chain combines TRBV3-1 (or the pseudogene TRBV3-2) with TRBJ2-7; D is ambiguous. CDR1 is LGHDT, CDR2 YNNKEL, per germline (reference sequence). The CDR3 is 12 amino acids. Between the trimmed V and J ends, which lost 4 bases and 6 bases, there was a span of 10 bases. CDR3: CASSPPRGEQYF. The CDR3 DNA sequence: TGTGCCAGCAGCCCACCCCGAGGCGAGCAGTACTTC.

This clone was seen a single time. This sequence joins TRBV4-1 and TRBJ2-7, with 9 bases identical to TRBD1. V gave up 3 bases and J gave up 2 bases; unmatched junction bases: 8. The CDR3 has 16 amino acids. Germline V lookup: CDR1 MGHRA, CDR2 YSYEKL. CDR3 in amino acids: CASSHVRRDRAYEQYF. The CDR3 DNA is TGCGCCAGCAGCCATGTACGGCGGGACAGGGCCTACGAGCAGTACTTC.

The chain carries TRBV7-9 and TRBJ1-2, with TRBD1 as a possible D gene (5 bases). This CDR3 contains 16 residues. V shed 5 bases and J shed 1 base, with 17 bases lying between them. Germline V gene sequence: CDR1 SEHNR, CDR2 FQNEAQ (reference sequence). The CDR3 loop reads CASSQPDSLFNYGYTF. The CDR3 DNA reads as TGTGCCAGCAGCCAGCCTGACAGCCTATTTAACTATGGCTACACCTTC.

This chain links TRBV4-1 with TRBJ2-7, with TRBD2 identical over 10 bases. This CDR3 has 18 amino acids. The V gene end was trimmed by 0 bases and the J gene end by 1 base; junction bases not matched to a gene: 9. In germline, CDR1 is MGHRA, CDR2 YSYEKL. The CDR3 loop reads CASSQDGLAGAASYEQYF. In nucleotides, the CDR3 is TGCGCCAGCAGCCAAGATGGGCTAGCGGGAGCCGCATCCTACGAGCAGTACTTC.

Note on this clone: This CDR3 is also generated by other DNA sequences in the sample. V is TRBV29-1 and J is TRBJ2-1; D perhaps matches TRBD2 (5 bases). The CDR3 loop spans 13 amino acids. The V end was cut by 7 bases, the J end by 0 bases, with 10 bases between. Germline V gene data show CDR1 as SQVTM and CDR2 as ANQGSEA. CDR3 sequence (DNA): TGCAGCGCAAGGGAGAGCTCCTACAATGAGCAGTTCTTC. Translation: CSARESSYNEQFF.

For the CDR3, the DNA is TGTGCCTGGAGTAACGGTCAAATTACGTCGGAGCAGTTCTTC. Encoded protein: CAWSNGQITSEQFF. The chain uses TRBV30 and TRBJ2-1, with no clear D. This CDR3 is 14 amino acids long. Germline-derived CDR1 and CDR2 are GTSNPN and SVGIG (reference sequence). V dropped 2 bases and J dropped 10 bases, with 18 bases sitting between them.

V gene TRBV24-1 combines with J gene TRBJ2-2; 9 bases are a match to TRBD1. Germline V gives CDR1 KGHDR, CDR2 SFDVKD. This CDR3 has 16 residues. Trimming removed 3 bases from V and 4 bases from J; junction bases left unmatched: 5. CDR3 amino acids: CATSDRGQGSTGELFF. The CDR3 DNA reads TGTGCCACCAGTGATCGGGGACAGGGTAGCACCGGGGAGCTGTTTTTT.

The chain couples TRBV27 to TRBJ1-6; D not certain. V was clipped by 7 bases and J by 7 bases, with 14 bases between them. The germline V gene has CDR1 MNHEY and CDR2 SMNVEV (reference sequence). The CDR3 totals 14 residues. In nucleotides, the CDR3 is TGTGCCAGCACGGCCGGGAACTTCAATTCACCCCTCCACTTT. Its protein is CASTAGNFNSPLHF.

The chain is built from TRBV5-6 and TRBJ2-1, with a tentative D call TRBD1 (5 bases). Between the trimmed V and J ends, which lost 2 bases and 8 bases, there was a span of 8 bases. The CDR3 loop spans 12 amino acids. From germline, CDR1 is SGHDT and CDR2 YYEEEE. CDR3: CASSLGVYEQFF. CDR3 nucleotides: TGTGCCAGCAGCTTAGGGGTCTATGAGCAGTTCTTC.

This clone was detected a few times. This rearrangement joins TRBV6-6 to TRBJ1-5, with 7 bases identical to TRBD1. The CDR3 runs 16 residues. J was trimmed by 0 bases and V by 5 bases; bases with no gene match: 7. Germline assignment: CDR1 MNHNY and CDR2 SVGAGI (reference sequence). The CDR3 DNA is TGTGCCAGCAGTACAGGAAACAGGGGTAGCAATCAGCCCCAGCATTTT. This encodes CASSTGNRGSNQPQHF.

V and J are TRBV9 and TRBJ1-1; TRBD1 might be the D (6 bases). V lost 3 bases and J lost 4, with 7 bases in between. Germline values: CDR1 SGDLS, CDR2 YYNGEE. The CDR3 runs to 12 residues. CDR3 sequence (DNA): TGTGCCAGCAGCGAAGGGGGCACTGAAGCTTTCTTT. It encodes CASSEGGTEAFF.

The chain couples TRBV7-9 to TRBJ1-2; the D gene is possibly TRBD1 (6 bases). CDR3 length equals 15 residues. The ends were cut back, 4 bases at V and 5 bases at J, with 17 bases in the middle. From germline, CDR1 is SEHNR and CDR2 FQNEAQ (reference sequence). The chain's CDR3 is CASSSTGPGIYGYTF. The CDR3 DNA follows: TGTGCCAGCAGCTCTACAGGGCCTGGGATATATGGCTACACCTTC.

CDR3 sequence: CASSGIPSGRDYNEQFF. The CDR3 DNA is TGTGCCAGCAGTGGAATCCCTAGCGGGAGGGACTACAATGAGCAGTTCTTC. The rearrangement joins TRBV2 to TRBJ2-1; the match to TRBD2 covers 12 bases. The CDR3 contains 17 residues. The trim removed 4 bases at V and 3 bases at J, leaving 7 bases unmatched. CDR1 is SNHLY and CDR2 is FYNNEI in the germline V gene.

J is TRBJ2-5 and V is TRBV9; 11 bases map to TRBD2. Germline V gene data show CDR1 as SGDLS and CDR2 as YYNGEE. Unmatched junction bases numbered 2, after V lost 0 bases and J lost 4 bases. This CDR3 contains 15 residues. CDR3 sequence (DNA): TGTGCCAGCAGCGTAGCCGGACTAGCGGGAGAGACCCAGTACTTC. This gives the protein CASSVAGLAGETQYF.

The chain couples TRBV10-2 to TRBJ1-1, with 8 bases fitting TRBD1. CDR3 size: 15 residues. Germline assignment: CDR1 WSHSY and CDR2 SAAADI. The V gene end was trimmed by 9 bases and the J gene end by 3 bases; junction bases not matched to a gene: 12. CDR3 in amino acids: CASGMPGGVDTEAFF. The CDR3 bases are TGCGCCAGTGGGATGCCAGGGGGCGTCGACACTGAAGCTTTCTTT.

The chain joins TRBV7-2 to TRBJ1-2, with a possible D match to TRBD1 (5 bases). V was pared by 2 bases and J by 1 base, with 14 bases between. CDR1 SGHTA and CDR2 FQGNSA come from the germline V gene. This CDR3 spans 16 amino acids. DNA of the CDR3: TGTGCCAGCAGCTTAATGGACACTTACCTTAACTATGGCTACACCTTC. Translation: CASSLMDTYLNYGYTF.